These 4 T cell receptor beta chains were all obtained from the same sample, sequenced in a study of shared clonotypes between healthy human individuals (dated by TCRdb to 2020 to 2022). The library was prepared using the immunoSEQ multiplex PCR assay. Not all clones reach the TCRdb copy of this immuneACCESS table, which keeps in-frame sequences only. Checked studies attribute under half of the gap to unresolved V genes and leave the rest unexplained. The sample data list around 450,000 clones, and 75% to 85% of these were observed just once. Roughly 13% of the sample is in the top ten clones. Input material: PBMCs. These receptors came from a middle-aged woman in good health. Some clones in this sample may be carry-over from other donors' samples.

Turning to this clone: Since a much larger clone is just one base distant, this may be a read error. Other DNA sequences in this specimen translate into the identical CDR3. The V call is TRBV27, the J call TRBJ2-3, with TRBD2 matching 9 bases. Germline V gene lookup returns CDR1 MNHEY and CDR2 SMNVEV (reference sequence). The CDR3 totals 17 residues. Here the CDR3 DNA reads TGCGCCAGCAGTTTATCGAGCCTAGCGGGAAGCACAGATACGCAGTATTTT. Translating gives CASSLSSLAGSTDTQYF.

The chain couples TRBV28 to TRBJ2-1; either TRBD1 or TRBD2 may fit D (5 bases each). Germline CDR1 reads MDHEN; CDR2 reads SYDVKM. The length of the CDR3 is 13 residues. The germline V and J ends were trimmed by 11 bases and 10 bases, with 21 bases remaining between them. CDR3 residues: CASTGTSLQEQFF. CDR3 nucleotide sequence: TGTGCCTCAACCGGGACCTCGCTCCAAGAGCAGTTCTTC.

Here the CDR3 DNA reads TGCAGCGTTGAGCCGGGACTCGCCGTAGCCCCAGATACGCAGTATTTT. Protein: CSVEPGLAVAPDTQYF. The chain joins TRBV29-1 to TRBJ2-3, with a possible D match to TRBD2 (6 bases). V gave up 3 bases and J gave up 4 bases, with 20 bases separating them. In germline, CDR1 is SQVTM, CDR2 ANQGSEA. The CDR3 is made up of 16 amino acids.

This clone was seen once. The J gene is TRBJ2-1, the V gene TRBV27; 8 nucleotides align to TRBD2. Germline V gene data show CDR1 as MNHEY and CDR2 as SMNVEV (reference sequence). The CDR3 loop spans 15 amino acids. V lost 5 bases to trimming and J lost 8 bases; unmatched junction nucleotides: 11. CDR3 nucleotides: TGTGCCAGCAGTATTCCGGGACTAGTCTTCGATGAGCAGTTCTTC. Its protein is CASSIPGLVFDEQFF.